The 3 T cell receptor beta chains reported below all come from one sample, sequenced in a study of T cells in Graves' hyperthyroidism and ophthalmopathy. Amplified TCR beta CDR3 regions derived from RNA transcripts. When the TCR CDR3 underwent first-round RT-PCR, the HTBI primer set was used. Using its own MiXCR run on the multiplex PCR reads, TCRdb lists one record per CDR3 protein. The table has almost 500,000 distinct CDR3 sequences, around a fifth seen once; the top ten hold around 50%. Sequenced input: blood. The receptors stem from a woman in her 70s with Graves' ophthalmopathy.

This clonotype was seen a single time. The junction departs from the called germline gene at one end, perhaps through a read error. The chain carries TRBV10-3 and TRBJ2-3, with D perhaps matching TRBD1 (6 bases). This CDR3 spans 14 amino acids. The germline V gene encodes CDR1 ENHRY and CDR2 SYGVKD. The CDR3 sequence is CVITTGQGTDTQYF. The DNA of the CDR3 is TGTGTCATCACCACAGGGCAAGGCACAGATACGCAGTATTTT.

This chain joins TRBV30 and TRBJ2-3; 10 bases map to TRBD2. Germline-derived CDR1 and CDR2 are GTSNPN and SVGIG (reference sequence). V lost 2 bases and J lost 6; bases outside the gene matches: 5. The CDR3 has 14 amino acids. CDR3 coding DNA: TGTGCCTGGAGTAGCCAAGCGGGAGGGGATACGCAGTATTTT. It translates to CAWSSQAGGDTQYF.

The chain has TRBV4-1 and TRBJ2-7; TRBD1 matches at 7 bases. The CDR3 length is 15 residues. Germline V gene data show CDR1 as MGHRA and CDR2 as YSYEKL. V lost 1 base, J lost 5 bases, and 8 bases stayed unmatched. The CDR3 region has the DNA TGCGCCAGCAGCCAAGCCCCGGGACAGATCCACGAGCAGTACTTC. Protein: CASSQAPGQIHEQYF.